This T cell receptor (beta chain) derives from a study of blood T cell repertoires in COVID-19. Study-level background: There were acute and convalescent COVID-19 samples, and they came from the United States, Italy and Spain. The analysed material was cDNA or gDNA that came from T cells, B-cell-depleted T cells, or PBMCs.

Authors' analysis steps: Reference gene primer amplification gave estimated nucleated cell counts. The table came from immunoSEQ multiplex PCR; TCRdb's copy has only in-frame clones and leaves some out. V and J calls and clone size follow that table, whereas D and trimming were derived from the DNA. The sample contains approximately 52,000 clones, 80% to 95% of which appear only once. CDR3 length: 19 amino acids. Germline CDR1 is SGHAT and CDR2 is FQNNGV. With 5 bases clipped from V and 9 bases from J, the junction kept 21 bases outside the gene matches. This clone was seen a single time. This clonotype originated in a human donor in a cohort sampled during active COVID-19. Sequencing input: peripheral blood. The gene calls are TRBV11-2 and TRBJ2-7, with 14 positions matching TRBD2. The CDR3 spells CASSTGTSGSSSHLRLQYF. CDR3 DNA sequence: TGTGCCAGCAGCACCGGGACTAGCGGGAGTAGCTCCCATCTACGGTTGCAGTACTTC. The whole variable domain, remainder taken from reference TRBV11-2 and TRBJ2-7, is EAGVAQSPRYKIIEKRQSVAFWCNPISGHATLYWYQQILGQGPKLLIQFQNNGVVDDSQLPKDRFSAERLKGVDSTLKIQPAKLEDSAVYLCASSTGTSGSSSHLRLQYFGPGTRLTVT.